This record covers a single T cell receptor beta chain. Antigen unknown. The data are from a study of shared clonotypes between healthy human individuals. Study in general: Researchers assigned three CD4 naive, three CD4 memory, two CD8 naive and one CD8 memory plate to each donor.

Deep level was the assay's run setting. Per the authors' pipeline: Filtering was not the same, since immunoSEQ gave junction-only sequences without quality scores. Data came from immunoSEQ multiplex PCR; TCRdb stores just in-frame clones and leaves some out. From that table come the V and J calls and clone size; the DNA was used to work out D and trimming. The sample shows 2 million to 3 million clones, more than 90% of them seen only once. Study-level findings and limits: Of the naive CD4 clonotypes, around 5% were shared across several donors.

Germline V gene data show CDR1 as SGHTA and CDR2 as FQGNSA. The ends lost 5 bases at V and 2 bases at J; junction bases unmatched: 3. The CDR3 has 14 amino acids. The receptor was derived from a man between 18 and 29 years old in good health. The sequenced sample consisted of naive CD4+ T cells sorted from blood. Regarding subset: CD45RA+ positively selected. This chain joins TRBV7-2 and TRBJ1-3, with TRBD1 identical over 7 bases. In DNA form, the CDR3 reads TGTGCCAGCAGCCGACAGGGCCCTGGAAACACCATATATTTT. Translating gives CASSRQGPGNTIYF.